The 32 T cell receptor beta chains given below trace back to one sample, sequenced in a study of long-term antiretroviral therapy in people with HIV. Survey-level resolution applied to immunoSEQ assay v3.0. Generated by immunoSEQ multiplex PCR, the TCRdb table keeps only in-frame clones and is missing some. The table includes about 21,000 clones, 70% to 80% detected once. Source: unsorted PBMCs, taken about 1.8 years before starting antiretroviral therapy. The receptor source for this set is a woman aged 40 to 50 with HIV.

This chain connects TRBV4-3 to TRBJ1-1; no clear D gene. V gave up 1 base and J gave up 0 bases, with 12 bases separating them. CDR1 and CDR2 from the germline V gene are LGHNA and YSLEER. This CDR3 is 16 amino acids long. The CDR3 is CASSQVSGNMNTEAFF. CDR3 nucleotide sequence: TGCGCCAGCAGCCAAGTTTCGGGGAATATGAACACTGAAGCTTTCTTT.

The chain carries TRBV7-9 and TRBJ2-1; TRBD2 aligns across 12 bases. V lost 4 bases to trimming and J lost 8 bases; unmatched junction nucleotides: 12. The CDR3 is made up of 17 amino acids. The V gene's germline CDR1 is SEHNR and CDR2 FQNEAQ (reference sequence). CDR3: CASSSWLAGGLSHEQFF. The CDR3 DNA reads TGTGCCAGCAGCTCCTGGCTAGCGGGGGGGCTTTCCCATGAGCAGTTCTTC.

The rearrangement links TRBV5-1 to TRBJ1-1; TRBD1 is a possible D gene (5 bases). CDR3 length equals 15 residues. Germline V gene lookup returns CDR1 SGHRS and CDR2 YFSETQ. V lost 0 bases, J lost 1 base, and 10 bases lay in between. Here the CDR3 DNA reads TGCGCCAGCAGCTTGGAAGTAACAGGGAACACTGAAGCTTTCTTT. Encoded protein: CASSLEVTGNTEAFF.

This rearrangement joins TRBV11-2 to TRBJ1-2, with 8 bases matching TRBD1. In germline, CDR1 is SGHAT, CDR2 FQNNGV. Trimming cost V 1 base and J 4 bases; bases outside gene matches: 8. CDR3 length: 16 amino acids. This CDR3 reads CASSLGGGDRGYGYTF. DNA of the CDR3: TGTGCCAGCAGCTTAGGCGGGGGTGACAGGGGCTATGGCTACACCTTC.

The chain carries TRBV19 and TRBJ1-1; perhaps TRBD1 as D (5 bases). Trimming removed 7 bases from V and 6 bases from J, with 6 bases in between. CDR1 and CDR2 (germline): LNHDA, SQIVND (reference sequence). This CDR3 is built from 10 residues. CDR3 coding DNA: TGTGCCAGTATGGGGGCTGAAGCTTTCTTT. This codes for CASMGAEAFF.

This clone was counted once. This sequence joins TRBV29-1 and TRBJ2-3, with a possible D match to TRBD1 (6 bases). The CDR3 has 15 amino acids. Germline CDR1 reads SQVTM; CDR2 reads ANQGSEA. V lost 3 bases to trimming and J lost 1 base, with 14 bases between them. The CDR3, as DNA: TGCAGCGTTGATGTGGCAGGGGCGCGCACAGATACGCAGTATTTT. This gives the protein CSVDVAGARTDTQYF.

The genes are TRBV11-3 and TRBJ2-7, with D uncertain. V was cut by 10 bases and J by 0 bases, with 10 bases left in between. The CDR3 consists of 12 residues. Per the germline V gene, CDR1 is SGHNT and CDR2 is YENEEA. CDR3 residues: CATSPDSYEQYF. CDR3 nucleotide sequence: TGTGCCACTTCGCCGGACTCCTACGAGCAGTACTTC. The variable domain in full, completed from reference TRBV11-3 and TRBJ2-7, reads EAGVVQSPRYKIIEKKQPVAFWCNPISGHNTLYWYLQNLGQGPELLIRYENEEAVDDSQLPKDRFSAERLKGVDSTLKIQPAELGDSAVYLCATSPDSYEQYFGPGTRLTVT.

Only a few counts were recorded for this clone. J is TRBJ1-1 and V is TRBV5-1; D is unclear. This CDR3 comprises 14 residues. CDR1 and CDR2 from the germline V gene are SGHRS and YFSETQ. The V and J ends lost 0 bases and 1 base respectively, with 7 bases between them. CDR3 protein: CASSLELANTEAFF. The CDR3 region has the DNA TGCGCCAGCAGCTTGGAACTCGCGAACACTGAAGCTTTCTTT. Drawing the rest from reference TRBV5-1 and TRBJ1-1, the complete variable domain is KAGVTQTPRYLIKTRGQQVTLSCSPISGHRSVSWYQQTPGQGLQFLFEYFSETQRNKGNFPGRFSGRQFSNSRSEMNVSTLELGDSALYLCASSLELANTEAFFGQGTRLTVV.

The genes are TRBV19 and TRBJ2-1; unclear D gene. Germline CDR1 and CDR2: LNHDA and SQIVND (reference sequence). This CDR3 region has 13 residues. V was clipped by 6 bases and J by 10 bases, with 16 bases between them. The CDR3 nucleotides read TGTGCCAGTAGCTATAGTCTATACTTGGAGCAGTTCTTC. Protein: CASSYSLYLEQFF. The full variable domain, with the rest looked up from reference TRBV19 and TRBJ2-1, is DGGITQSPKYLFRKEGQNVTLSCEQNLNHDAMYWYRQDPGQGLRLIYYSQIVNDFQKGDIAEGYSVSREKKESFPLTVTSAQKNPTAFYLCASSYSLYLEQFFGPGTRLTVL.

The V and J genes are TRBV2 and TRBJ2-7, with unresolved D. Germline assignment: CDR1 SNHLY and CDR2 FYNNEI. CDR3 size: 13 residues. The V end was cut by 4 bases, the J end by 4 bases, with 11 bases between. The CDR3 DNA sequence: TGTGCCAGCAGTGTGGACCTGGGGTACGAGCAGTACTTC. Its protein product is CASSVDLGYEQYF.

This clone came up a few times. CDR3 amino acids: CASSLAGGQAPWHF. CDR3 coding DNA: TGCGCCAGCAGCTTGGCAGGAGGACAGGCCCCCTGGCATTTT. The rearrangement joins TRBV5-1 to TRBJ1-5; 7 nucleotides line up with TRBD1. The CDR3 has 14 residues. Germline CDR1 is SGHRS and CDR2 is YFSETQ. Trimming cost V 0 bases and J 15 bases; bases outside gene matches: 12.

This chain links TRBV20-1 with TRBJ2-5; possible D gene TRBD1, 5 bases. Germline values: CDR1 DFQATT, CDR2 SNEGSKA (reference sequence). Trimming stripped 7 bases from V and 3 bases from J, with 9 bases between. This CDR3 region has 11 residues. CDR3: CSVRQKETQYF. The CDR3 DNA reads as TGCAGTGTCAGACAGAAAGAGACCCAGTACTTC.

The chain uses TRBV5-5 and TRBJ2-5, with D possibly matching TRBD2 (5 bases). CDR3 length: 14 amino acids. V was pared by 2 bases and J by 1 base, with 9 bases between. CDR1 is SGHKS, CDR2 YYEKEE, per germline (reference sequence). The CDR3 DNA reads TGTGCCAGCAGCTTCCTAGCCCCCCAAGAGACCCAGTACTTC. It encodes CASSFLAPQETQYF.

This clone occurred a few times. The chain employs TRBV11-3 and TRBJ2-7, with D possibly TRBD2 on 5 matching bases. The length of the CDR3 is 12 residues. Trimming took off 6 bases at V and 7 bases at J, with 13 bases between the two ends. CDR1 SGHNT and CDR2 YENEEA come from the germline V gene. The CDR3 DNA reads TGTGCCAGCAGTTGGGCGGGTCGGGAGCAGTACTTC. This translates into CASSWAGREQYF.

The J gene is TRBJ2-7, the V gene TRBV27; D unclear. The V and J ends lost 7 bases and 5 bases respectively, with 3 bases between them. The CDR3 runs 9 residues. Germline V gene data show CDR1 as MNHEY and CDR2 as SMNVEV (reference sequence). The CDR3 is CASIHEQYF. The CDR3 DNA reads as TGTGCCAGCATTCACGAGCAGTACTTC.

CDR3 sequence: CASSQDRSYNEQFF. In DNA form, the CDR3 reads TGCGCCAGCAGCCAAGATCGATCCTACAATGAGCAGTTCTTC. This rearrangement joins TRBV4-1 to TRBJ2-1; D remains unclear. V shed 0 bases and J shed 1 base, with 4 bases lying between them. Germline V CDR1 and CDR2: MGHRA, YSYEKL. This CDR3 is built from 14 residues.

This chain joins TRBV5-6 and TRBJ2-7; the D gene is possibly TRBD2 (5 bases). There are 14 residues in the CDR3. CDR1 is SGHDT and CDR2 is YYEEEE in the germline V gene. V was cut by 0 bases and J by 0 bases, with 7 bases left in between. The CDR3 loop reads CASSLGTYSYEQYF. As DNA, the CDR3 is TGTGCCAGCAGCTTGGGGACTTACTCCTACGAGCAGTACTTC.

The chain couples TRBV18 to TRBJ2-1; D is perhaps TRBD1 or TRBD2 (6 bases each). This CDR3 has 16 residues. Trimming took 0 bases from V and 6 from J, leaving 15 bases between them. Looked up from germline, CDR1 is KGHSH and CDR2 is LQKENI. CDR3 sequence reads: CASSPPGTVGGNEQFF. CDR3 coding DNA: TGTGCCAGCTCACCACCGGGGACTGTAGGGGGCAATGAGCAGTTCTTC.

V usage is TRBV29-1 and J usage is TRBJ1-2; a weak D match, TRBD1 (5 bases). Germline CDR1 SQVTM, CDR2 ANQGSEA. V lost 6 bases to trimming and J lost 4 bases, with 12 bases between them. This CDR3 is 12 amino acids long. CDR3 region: CSVASGPYGYTF. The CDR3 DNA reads TGCAGCGTCGCCTCGGGGCCCTATGGCTACACCTTC.

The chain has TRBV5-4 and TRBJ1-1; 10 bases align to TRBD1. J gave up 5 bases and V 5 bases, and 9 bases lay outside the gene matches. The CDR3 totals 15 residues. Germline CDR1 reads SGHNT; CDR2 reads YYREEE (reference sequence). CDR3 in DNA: TGTGCCAGCAGTGATAAGGACAGGGGGATTACTGAAGCTTTCTTT. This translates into CASSDKDRGITEAFF.

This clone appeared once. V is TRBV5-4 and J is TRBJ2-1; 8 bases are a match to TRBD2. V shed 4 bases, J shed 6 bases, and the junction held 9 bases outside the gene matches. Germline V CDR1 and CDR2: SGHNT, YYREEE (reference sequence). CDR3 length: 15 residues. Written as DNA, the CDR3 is TGTGCCAGCAGCGCCGGGACTAGAATTTCCAATGAGCAGTTCTTC. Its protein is CASSAGTRISNEQFF.

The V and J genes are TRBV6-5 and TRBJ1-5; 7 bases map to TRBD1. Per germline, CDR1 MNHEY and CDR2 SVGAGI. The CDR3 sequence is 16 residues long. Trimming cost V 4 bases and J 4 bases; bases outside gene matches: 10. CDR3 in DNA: TGTGCCAGCAGTTCAATCATAGGGGGCTGGAATCAGCCCCAGCATTTT. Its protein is CASSSIIGGWNQPQHF.

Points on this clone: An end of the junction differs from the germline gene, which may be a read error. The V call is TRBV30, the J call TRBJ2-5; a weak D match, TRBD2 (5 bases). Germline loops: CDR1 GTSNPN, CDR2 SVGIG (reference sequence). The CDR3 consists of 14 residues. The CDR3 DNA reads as TGTGCCTGGAGTAGTCGATCCTGGGGAGAGGCCCAGTACTTC. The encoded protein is CAWSSRSWGEAQYF.

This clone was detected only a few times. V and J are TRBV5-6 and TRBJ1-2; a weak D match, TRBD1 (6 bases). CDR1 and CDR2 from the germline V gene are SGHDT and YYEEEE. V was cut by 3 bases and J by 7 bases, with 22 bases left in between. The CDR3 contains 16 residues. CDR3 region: CASSSVDSYLLIGYTF. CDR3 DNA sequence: TGTGCCAGCAGCTCCGTGGACAGCTACCTCCTTATTGGCTACACCTTC. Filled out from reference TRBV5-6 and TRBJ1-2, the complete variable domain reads DAGVTQSPTHLIKTRGQQVTLRCSPKSGHDTVSWYQQALGQGPQFIFQYYEEEERQRGNFPDRFSGHQFPNYSSELNVNALLLGDSALYLCASSSVDSYLLIGYTFGSGTRLTVV.

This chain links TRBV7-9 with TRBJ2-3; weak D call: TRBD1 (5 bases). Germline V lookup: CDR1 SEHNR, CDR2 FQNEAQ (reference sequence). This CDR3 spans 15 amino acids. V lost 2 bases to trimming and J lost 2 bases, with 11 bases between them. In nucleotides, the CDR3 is TGTGCCAGCAGCTTACAGGGATATATCACAGATACGCAGTATTTT. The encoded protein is CASSLQGYITDTQYF.

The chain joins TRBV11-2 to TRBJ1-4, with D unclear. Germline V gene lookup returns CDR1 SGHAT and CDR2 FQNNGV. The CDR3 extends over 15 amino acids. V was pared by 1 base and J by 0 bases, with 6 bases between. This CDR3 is CASSLAGPTNEKLFF. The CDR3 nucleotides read TGTGCCAGCAGCTTAGCCGGGCCAACTAATGAAAAACTGTTTTTT.

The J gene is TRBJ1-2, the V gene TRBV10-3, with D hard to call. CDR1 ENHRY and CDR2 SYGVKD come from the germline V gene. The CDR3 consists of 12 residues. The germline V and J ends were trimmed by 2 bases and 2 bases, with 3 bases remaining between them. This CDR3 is CAISELNYGYTF. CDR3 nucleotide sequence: TGTGCCATCAGTGAGCTAAACTATGGCTACACCTTC.

CDR3 nucleotides: TGTGCCAGCAGTATCGGGGGCGGCAATCAGCCCCAGCATTTT. This encodes CASSIGGGNQPQHF. The chain couples TRBV6-5 to TRBJ1-5; D possibly corresponds to TRBD1 (6 bases). The V end was cut by 5 bases, the J end by 2 bases, with 10 bases between. The CDR3 is 14 amino acids. Germline V gene lookup returns CDR1 MNHEY and CDR2 SVGAGI.

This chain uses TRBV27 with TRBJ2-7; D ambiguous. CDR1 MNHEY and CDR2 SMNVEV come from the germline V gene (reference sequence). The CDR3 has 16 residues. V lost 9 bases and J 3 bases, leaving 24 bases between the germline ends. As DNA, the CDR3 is TGTGCCAGGAATACCACCGGGCGACGAAGACTCTACGAGCAGTACTTC. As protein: CARNTTGRRRLYEQYF.

The CDR3 region has the DNA TGCGCCAGCAGCCAAGATTGGGGGTCAGATACGCAGTATTTT. Translating it yields CASSQDWGSDTQYF. The rearrangement uses TRBV4-3 and TRBJ2-3; D assignment may be TRBD1 or TRBD2 (5 bases each). CDR3 length: 14 residues. V dropped 0 bases and J dropped 4 bases, with 8 bases sitting between them. Per germline, CDR1 LGHNA and CDR2 YSLEER.

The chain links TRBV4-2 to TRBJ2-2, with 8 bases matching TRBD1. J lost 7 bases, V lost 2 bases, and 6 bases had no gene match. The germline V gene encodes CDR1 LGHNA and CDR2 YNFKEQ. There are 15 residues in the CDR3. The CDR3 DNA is TGTGCCAGCAGCCAATCGACAGGGGCGGTCGGGGAGCTGTTTTTT. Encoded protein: CASSQSTGAVGELFF.

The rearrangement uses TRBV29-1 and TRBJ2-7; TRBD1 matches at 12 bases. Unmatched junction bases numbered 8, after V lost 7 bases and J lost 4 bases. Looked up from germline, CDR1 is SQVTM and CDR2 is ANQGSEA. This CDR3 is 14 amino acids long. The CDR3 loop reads CSALRGQGAYEQYF. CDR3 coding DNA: TGCAGCGCCCTAAGGGGACAGGGGGCTTACGAGCAGTACTTC.